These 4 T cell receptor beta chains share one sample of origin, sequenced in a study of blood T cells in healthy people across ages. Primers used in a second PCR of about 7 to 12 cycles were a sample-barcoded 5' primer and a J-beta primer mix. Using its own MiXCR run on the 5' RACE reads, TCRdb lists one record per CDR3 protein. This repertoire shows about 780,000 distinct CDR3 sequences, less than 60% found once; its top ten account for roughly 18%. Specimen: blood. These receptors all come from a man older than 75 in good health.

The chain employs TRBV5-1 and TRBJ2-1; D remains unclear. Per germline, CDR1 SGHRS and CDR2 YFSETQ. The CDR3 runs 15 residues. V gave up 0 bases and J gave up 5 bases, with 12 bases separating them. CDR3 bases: TGCGCCAGCAGCTTGGTAGCTAGTTCCCACAATGAGCAGTTCTTC. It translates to CASSLVASSHNEQFF.

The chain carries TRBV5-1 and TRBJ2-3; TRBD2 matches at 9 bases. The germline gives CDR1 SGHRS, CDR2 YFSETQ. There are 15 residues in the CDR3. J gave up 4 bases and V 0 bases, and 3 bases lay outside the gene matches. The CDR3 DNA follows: TGCGCCAGCAGCTTGGAACTAGCGGGCTCAGATACGCAGTATTTT. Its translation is CASSLELAGSDTQYF.

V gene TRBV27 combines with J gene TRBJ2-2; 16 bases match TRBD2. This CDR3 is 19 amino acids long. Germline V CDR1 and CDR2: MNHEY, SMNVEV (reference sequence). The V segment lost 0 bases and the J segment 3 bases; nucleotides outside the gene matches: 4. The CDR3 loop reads CASSLSGGTSGRDTGELFF. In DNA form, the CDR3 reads TGTGCCAGCAGTTTATCGGGGGGGACTAGCGGGAGGGACACCGGGGAGCTGTTTTTT.

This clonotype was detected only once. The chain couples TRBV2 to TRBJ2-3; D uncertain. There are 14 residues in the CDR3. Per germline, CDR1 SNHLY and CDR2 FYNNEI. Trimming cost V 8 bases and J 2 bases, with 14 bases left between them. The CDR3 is CASRRQKSTDTQYF. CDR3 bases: TGTGCCAGCCGTCGGCAGAAATCCACAGATACGCAGTATTTT.